This T cell receptor beta chain was found in a study of T cells after yellow fever vaccination. TCRdb reanalysed the 5' RACE reads using MiXCR and keeps one entry per CDR3 protein. The sample lists 620,000 or so distinct CDR3 sequences, approximately 13% occurring once. This CDR3 region has 13 residues. V was clipped by 6 bases and J by 7 bases, with 13 bases between them. CDR1 and CDR2 (germline): DFQATT, SNEGSKA (reference sequence). The sequence came from a man between 25 and 39 years old who received the YFV17D yellow fever vaccine. The specimen was PBMCs, collected on the day of the yellow fever booster vaccination. V gene TRBV20-1 combines with J gene TRBJ1-6; no clear D gene. CDR3 amino acids: CSAVDGPNSPLHF. DNA for the CDR3: TGCAGTGCCGTGGACGGACCCAATTCACCCCTCCACTTT.